This TCR beta chain is from a study of blood T cell repertoires in COVID-19. Turning to this clone: In the same sample, other DNA sequences code for this CDR3.

The assay was immunoSEQ multiplex PCR, and TCRdb's table has in-frame clones only and misses some. The data hold fewer than 350,000 clones, with 70% to 90% observed a single time. The origin of this receptor is a human donor in a cohort sampled during active COVID-19. Sequencing was carried out using peripheral blood.

The DNA of the CDR3 is TGTGCCAGCAGTTACTCGGAGGGCATGAACACTGAAGCTTTCTTT. This encodes CASSYSEGMNTEAFF. V usage is TRBV6-5 and J usage is TRBJ1-1; D call uncertain. Per germline, CDR1 MNHEY and CDR2 SVGAGI. This CDR3 spans 15 amino acids. V was trimmed by 0 bases and J by 0 bases, leaving 8 bases between them.